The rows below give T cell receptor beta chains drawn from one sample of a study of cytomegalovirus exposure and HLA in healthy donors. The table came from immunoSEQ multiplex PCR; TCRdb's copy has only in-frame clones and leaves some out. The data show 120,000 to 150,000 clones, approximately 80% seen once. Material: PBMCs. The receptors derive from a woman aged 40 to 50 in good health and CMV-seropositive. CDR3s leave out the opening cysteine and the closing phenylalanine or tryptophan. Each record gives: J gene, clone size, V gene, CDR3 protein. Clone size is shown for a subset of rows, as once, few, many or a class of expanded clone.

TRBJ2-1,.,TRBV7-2,ASSLVTARDEQF
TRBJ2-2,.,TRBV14,ASSQRSFTGELF
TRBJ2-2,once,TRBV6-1,ASRGRPNTGELF
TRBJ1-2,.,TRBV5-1,ASSLAREADGYT
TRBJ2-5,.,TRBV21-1,ASSNRTSGYGVQETQY
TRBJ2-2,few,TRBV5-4,ASSLRGGELF
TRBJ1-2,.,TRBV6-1,ASSETGIGNYGYT
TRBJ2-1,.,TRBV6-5,ASSTLAFNEQF
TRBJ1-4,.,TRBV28,ASRSGYPTNEKLF
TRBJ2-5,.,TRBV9,ASSVAGVQETQY
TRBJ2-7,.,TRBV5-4,ASSLGRGSYEQY
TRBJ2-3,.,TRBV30,AWSVPEGGTDTQY
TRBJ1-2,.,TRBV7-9,ASSLARANYGYT
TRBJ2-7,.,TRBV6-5,ASSIPGDYEQY
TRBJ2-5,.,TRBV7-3,ASSSTSSLQETQY
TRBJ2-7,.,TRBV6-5,ASSRGTGSSYEQY
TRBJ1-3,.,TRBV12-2,ASRLVADRSSGNTIY
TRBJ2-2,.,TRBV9,ASSSGDRIVTGELF
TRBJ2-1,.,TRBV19,ASSLLAGAGEQF
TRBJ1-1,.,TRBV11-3,ASSVAGTGRNTEAF
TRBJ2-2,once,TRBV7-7,ASSPLVGNTGELF
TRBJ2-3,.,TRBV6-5,ASNSGGGTQY
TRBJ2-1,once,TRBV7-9,ASSIAGGWNEQF
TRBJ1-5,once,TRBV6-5,ASSRAQGNQPQH
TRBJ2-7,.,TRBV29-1,SVVGSGYEQY
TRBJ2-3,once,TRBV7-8,ASSLTGTSTDTQY
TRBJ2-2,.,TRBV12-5,ASGPDSGRARLF
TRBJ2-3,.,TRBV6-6,ASSTGDRGQDTQY
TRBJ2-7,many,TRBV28,ASSRPSAYEQY
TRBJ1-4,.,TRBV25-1,AAGTPNEKLF
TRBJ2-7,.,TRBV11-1,ASSSGLAGYEQY
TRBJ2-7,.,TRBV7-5,ARSLVRAISYEQY
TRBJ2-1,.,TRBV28,ASSLSGLAGYNEQF
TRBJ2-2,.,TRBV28,ASSSSRLAGTGELF
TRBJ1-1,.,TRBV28,ASSLRTGASPDTEAF
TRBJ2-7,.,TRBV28,ASVGFQVSGRAAYEQY
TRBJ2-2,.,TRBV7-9,ASSLTSSSGELF
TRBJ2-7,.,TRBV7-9,SSSRTDYYEQY
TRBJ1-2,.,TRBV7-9,ASSLVEIYGYT
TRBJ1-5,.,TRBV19,ASSEAGSNQPQH
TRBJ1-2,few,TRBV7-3,ASSRDRAQGGYT
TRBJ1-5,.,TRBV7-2,ASSLGAGRRQH
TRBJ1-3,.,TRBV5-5,ASSPFAGLGGNTIY
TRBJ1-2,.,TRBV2,ASSPTTVNYGYT
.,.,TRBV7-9,VSSVLDYEQY
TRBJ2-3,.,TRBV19,ASSVGLRVTDTQY
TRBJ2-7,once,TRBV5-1,ASSLSSGRGSEQY
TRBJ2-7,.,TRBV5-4,ASSDPGQGFYEQY